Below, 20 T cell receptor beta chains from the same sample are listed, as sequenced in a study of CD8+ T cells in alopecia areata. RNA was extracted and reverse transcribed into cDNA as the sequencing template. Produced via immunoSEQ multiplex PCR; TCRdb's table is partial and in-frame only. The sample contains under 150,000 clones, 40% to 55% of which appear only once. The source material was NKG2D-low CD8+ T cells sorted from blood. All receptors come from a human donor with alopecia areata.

The CDR3 DNA is TGCAGCGTGGGGGGCGGAGGGGTACAGCAGTACTTC. Its translation: CSVGGGGVQQYF. The J gene is TRBJ2-7, the V gene TRBV29-1, with D perhaps matching TRBD1 or TRBD2 (6 bases each). This CDR3 contains 12 residues. V was shortened by 6 bases and J by 8 bases, with 17 bases between the two germline ends. The germline gives CDR1 SQVTM, CDR2 ANQGSEA.

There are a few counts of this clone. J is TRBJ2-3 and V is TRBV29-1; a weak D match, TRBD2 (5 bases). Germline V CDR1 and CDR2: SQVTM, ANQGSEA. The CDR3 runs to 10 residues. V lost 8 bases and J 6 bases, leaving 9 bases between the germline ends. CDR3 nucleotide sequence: TGCAGCCTAGGAGGCGATACGCAGTATTTT. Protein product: CSLGGDTQYF.

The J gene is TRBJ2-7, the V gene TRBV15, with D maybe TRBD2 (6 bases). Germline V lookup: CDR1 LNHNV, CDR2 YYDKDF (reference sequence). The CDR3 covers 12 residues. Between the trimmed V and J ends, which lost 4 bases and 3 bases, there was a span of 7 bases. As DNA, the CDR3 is TGTGCCACCAGCAAGGAGGGCTACGAGCAGTACTTC. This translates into CATSKEGYEQYF.

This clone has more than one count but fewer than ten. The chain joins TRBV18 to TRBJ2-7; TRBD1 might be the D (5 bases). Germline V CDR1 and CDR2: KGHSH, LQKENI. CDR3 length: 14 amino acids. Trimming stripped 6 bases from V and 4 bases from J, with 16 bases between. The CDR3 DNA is TGTGCCAGCTCCCCCACAGGACCCGGTTACGAGCAGTACTTC. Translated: CASSPTGPGYEQYF.

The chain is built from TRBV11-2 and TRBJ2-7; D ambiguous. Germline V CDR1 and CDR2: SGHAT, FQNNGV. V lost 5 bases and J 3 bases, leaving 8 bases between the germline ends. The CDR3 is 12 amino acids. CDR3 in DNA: TGTGCCAGCAGCCTGGTTCTCTACGAGCAGTACTTC. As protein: CASSLVLYEQYF.

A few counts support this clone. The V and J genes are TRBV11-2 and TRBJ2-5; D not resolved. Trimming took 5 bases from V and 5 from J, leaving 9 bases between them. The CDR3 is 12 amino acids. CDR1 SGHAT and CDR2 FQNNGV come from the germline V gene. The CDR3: CASSLRRETQYF. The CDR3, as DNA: TGTGCCAGCAGCCTGAGGCGGGAGACCCAGTACTTC.

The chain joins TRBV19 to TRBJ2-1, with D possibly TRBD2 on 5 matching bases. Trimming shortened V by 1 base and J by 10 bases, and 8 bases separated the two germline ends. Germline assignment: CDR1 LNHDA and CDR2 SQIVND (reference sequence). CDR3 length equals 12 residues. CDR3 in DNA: TGTGCCAGTAGTATAGGGTTAGCGGAGCAGTTCTTC. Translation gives CASSIGLAEQFF.

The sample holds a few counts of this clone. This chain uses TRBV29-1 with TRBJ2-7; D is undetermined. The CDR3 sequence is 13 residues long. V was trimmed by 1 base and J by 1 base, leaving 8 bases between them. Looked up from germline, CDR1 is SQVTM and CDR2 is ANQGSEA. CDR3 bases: TGCAGCGTTGAAGTGGAGACATCCTACGAGCAGTACTTC. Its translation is CSVEVETSYEQYF.

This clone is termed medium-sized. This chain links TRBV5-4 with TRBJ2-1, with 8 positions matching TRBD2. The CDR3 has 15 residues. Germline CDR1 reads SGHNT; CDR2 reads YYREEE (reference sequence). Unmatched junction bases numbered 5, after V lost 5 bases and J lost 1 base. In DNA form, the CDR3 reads TGTGCCAGCAGTGACGGACTAGCATCCTACAATGAGCAGTTCTTC. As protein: CASSDGLASYNEQFF.

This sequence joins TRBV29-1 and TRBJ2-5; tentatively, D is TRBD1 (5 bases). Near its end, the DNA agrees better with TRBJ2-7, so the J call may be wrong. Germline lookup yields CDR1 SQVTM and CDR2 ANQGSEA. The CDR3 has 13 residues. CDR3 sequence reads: CSVVTAQTYEQYF. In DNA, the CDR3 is TGCAGCGTTGTGACAGCACAAACCTACGAGCAGTACTTC.

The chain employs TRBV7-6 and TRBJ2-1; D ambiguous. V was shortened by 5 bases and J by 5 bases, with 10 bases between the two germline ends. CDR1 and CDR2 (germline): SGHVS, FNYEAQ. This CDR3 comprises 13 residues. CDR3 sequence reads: CASSLSSDNEQFF. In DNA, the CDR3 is TGTGCCAGCAGCCTTTCTTCGGACAATGAGCAGTTCTTC.

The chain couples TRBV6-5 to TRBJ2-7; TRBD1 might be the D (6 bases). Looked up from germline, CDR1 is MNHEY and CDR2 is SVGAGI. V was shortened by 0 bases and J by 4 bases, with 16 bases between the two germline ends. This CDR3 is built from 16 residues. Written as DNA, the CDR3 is TGTGCCAGCAGTTACTCCTCTACAGGGCGCCTATACGAGCAGTACTTC. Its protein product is CASSYSSTGRLYEQYF.

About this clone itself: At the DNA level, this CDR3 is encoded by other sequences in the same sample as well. The CDR3 region is CASSGYGYTF. Written as DNA, the CDR3 is TGTGCCAGCAGTGGGTATGGCTACACCTTC. The chain joins TRBV2 to TRBJ1-2, with D hard to call. The CDR3 contains 10 residues. Germline CDR1 SNHLY, CDR2 FYNNEI. The V and J ends lost 4 bases and 5 bases respectively, with 2 bases between them.

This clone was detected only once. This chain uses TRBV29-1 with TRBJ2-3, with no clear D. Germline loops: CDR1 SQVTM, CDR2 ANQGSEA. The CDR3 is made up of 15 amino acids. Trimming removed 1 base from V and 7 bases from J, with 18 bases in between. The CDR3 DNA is TGCAGCGTTGAAGGGCCAGCTATTTACTCTTATACGCAGTATTTT. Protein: CSVEGPAIYSYTQYF.

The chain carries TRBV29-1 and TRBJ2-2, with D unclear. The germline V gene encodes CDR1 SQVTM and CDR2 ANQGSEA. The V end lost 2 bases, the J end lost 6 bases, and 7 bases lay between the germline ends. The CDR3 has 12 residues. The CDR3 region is CSVEIRPGELFF. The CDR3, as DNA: TGCAGCGTTGAAATTCGCCCCGGGGAGCTGTTTTTT.

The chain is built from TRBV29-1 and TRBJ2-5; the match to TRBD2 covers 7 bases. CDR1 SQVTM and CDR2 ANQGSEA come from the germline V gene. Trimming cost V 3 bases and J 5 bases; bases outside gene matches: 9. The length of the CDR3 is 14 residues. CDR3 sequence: CSVEGEGPGETQYF. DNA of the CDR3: TGCAGCGTTGAGGGGGAGGGCCCCGGGGAGACCCAGTACTTC. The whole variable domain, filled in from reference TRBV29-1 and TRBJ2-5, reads SAVISQKPSRDICQRGTSLTIQCQVDSQVTMMFWYRQQPGQSLTLIATANQGSEATYESGFVIDKFPISRPNLTFSTLTVSNMSPEDSSIYLCSVEGEGPGETQYFGPGTRLLVL.

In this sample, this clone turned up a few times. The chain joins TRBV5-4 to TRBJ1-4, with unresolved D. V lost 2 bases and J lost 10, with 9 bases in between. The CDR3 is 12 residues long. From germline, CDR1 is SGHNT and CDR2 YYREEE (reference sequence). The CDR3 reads CASSFGTGKLFF. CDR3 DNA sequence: TGTGCCAGCAGCTTCGGCACTGGAAAACTGTTTTTT. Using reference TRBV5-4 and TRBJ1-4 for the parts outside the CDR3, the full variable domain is ETGVTQSPTHLIKTRGQQVTLRCSSQSGHNTVSWYQQALGQGPQFIFQYYREEENGRGNFPPRFSGLQFPNYSSELNVNALELDDSALYLCASSFGTGKLFFGSGTQLSVL.

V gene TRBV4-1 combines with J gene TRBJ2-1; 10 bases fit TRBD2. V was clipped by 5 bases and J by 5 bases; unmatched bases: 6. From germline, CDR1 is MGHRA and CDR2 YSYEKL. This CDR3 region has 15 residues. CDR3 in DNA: TGCGCCAGCAGCGAACGGACTAGCGGACACAATGAGCAGTTCTTC. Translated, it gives CASSERTSGHNEQFF.

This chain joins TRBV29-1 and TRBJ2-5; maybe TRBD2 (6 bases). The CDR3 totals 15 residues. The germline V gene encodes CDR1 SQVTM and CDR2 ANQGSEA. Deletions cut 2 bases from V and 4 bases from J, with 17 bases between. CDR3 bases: TGCAGCGTTGAATTAGTTGCGGGATGGTTAGAGACCCAGTACTTC. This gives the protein CSVELVAGWLETQYF.

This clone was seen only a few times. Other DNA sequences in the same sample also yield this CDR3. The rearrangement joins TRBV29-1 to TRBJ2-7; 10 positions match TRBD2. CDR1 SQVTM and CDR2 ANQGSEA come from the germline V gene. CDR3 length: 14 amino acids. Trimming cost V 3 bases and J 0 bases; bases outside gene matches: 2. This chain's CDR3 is CSVEGLASSYEQYF. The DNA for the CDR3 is TGCAGCGTTGAGGGACTAGCGTCCTCCTACGAGCAGTACTTC.